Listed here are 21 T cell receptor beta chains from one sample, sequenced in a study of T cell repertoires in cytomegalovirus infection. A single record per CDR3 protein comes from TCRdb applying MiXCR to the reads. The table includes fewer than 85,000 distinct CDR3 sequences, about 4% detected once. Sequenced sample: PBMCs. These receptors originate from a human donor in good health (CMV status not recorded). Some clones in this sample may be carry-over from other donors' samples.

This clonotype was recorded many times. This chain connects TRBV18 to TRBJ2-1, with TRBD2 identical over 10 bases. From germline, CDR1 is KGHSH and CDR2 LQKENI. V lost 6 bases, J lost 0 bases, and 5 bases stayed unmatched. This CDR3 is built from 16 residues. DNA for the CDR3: TGTGCCAGCTCGAATAGCGGGGGGAGCTCCTACAATGAGCAGTTCTTC. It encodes CASSNSGGSSYNEQFF.

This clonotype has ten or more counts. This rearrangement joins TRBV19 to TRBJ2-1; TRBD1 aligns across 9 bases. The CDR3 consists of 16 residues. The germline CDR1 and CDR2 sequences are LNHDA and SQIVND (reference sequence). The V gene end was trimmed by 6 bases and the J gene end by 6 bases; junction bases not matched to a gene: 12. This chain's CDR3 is CASRDHGTGNLNEQFF. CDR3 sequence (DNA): TGTGCCAGTAGGGACCACGGGACAGGGAATCTCAATGAGCAGTTCTTC.

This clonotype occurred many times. The CDR3 nucleotides read TGCAGTGCTAGAGATAGGATAGGAGAAAAACTGTTTTTT. Translating gives CSARDRIGEKLFF. The J gene is TRBJ1-4, the V gene TRBV20-1; no firm D call. The CDR3 has 13 residues. V lost 0 bases, J lost 8 bases, and 10 bases lay in between. Germline-derived CDR1 and CDR2 are DFQATT and SNEGSKA (reference sequence).

The CDR3 coding sequence is TGTGCCAGCAGCTTGCCGTTGGTTGGCAGCTTTCAGTTCTTC. This gives the protein CASSLPLVGSFQFF. The chain is built from TRBV11-2 and TRBJ2-1; no definite D call. V gave up 3 bases and J gave up 13 bases, with 19 bases separating them. The germline gives CDR1 SGHAT, CDR2 FQNNGV. The CDR3 is 14 residues long.

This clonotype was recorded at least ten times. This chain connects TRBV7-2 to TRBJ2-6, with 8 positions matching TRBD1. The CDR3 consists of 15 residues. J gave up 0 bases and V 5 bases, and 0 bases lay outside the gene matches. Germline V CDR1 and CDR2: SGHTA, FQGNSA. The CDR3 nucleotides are TGTGCCAGCAGCGGACAGGGCTCTGGGGCCAACGTCCTGACTTTC. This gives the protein CASSGQGSGANVLTF.

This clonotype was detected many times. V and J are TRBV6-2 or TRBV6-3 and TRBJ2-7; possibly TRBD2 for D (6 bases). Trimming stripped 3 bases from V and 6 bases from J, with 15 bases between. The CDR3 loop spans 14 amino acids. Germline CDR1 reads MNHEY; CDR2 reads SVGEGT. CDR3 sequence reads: CASSYSLANLEQYF. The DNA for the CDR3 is TGTGCCAGCAGTTATAGCCTAGCGAACCTCGAGCAGTACTTC.

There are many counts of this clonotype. This chain's CDR3 is CASTGRNEQFF. The CDR3 DNA is TGTGCCAGCACAGGAAGAAATGAGCAGTTCTTC. The chain carries TRBV11-1 and TRBJ2-1; the D is unclear. Trimming cost V 7 bases and J 7 bases, with 8 bases left between them. Germline CDR1 and CDR2: SGHAT and FQDESV (reference sequence). The CDR3 covers 11 residues. The full variable domain, completed using reference TRBV11-1 and TRBJ2-1, is EAEVAQSPRYKITEKSQAVAFWCDPISGHATLYWYRQILGQGPELLVQFQDESVVDDSQLPKDRFSAERLKGVDSTLKIQPAELGDSAMYLCASTGRNEQFFGPGTRLTVL.

The CDR3 spells CASSATARTDTQYF. CDR3 coding DNA: TGTGCCAGCAGTGCGACAGCTCGCACAGATACGCAGTATTTT. V usage is TRBV2 and J usage is TRBJ2-3; maybe TRBD1 (5 bases). Germline V gene data show CDR1 as SNHLY and CDR2 as FYNNEI. The CDR3 extends over 14 amino acids. Trimming took 4 bases from V and 1 from J, leaving 9 bases between them.

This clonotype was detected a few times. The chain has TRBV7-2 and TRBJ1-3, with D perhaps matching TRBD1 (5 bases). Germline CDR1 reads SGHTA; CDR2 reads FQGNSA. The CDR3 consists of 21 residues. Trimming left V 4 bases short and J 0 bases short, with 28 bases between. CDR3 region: CASSSTPGRIEDLNSGNTIYF. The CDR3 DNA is TGTGCCAGCAGCTCGACCCCGGGACGGATAGAGGACCTCAACTCTGGAAACACCATATATTTT.

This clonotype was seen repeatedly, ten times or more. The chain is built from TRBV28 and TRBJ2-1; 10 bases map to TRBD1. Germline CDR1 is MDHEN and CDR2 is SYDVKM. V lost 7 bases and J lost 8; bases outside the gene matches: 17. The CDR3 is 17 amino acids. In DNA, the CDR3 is TGTGCCAGCACCTCCCCAGGGGGGACAGGGGACCTGGATGAGCAGTTCTTC. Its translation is CASTSPGGTGDLDEQFF.

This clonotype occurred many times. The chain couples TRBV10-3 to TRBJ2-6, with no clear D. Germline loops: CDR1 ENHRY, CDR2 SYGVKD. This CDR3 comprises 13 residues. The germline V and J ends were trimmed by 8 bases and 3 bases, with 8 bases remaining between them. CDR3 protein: CAIGGGGANVLTF. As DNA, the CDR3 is TGTGCCATCGGTGGTGGTGGGGCCAACGTCCTGACTTTC.

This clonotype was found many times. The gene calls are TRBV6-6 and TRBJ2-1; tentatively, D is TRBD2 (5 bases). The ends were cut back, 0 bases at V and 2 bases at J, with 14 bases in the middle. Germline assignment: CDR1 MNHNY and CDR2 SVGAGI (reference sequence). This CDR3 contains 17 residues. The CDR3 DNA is TGTGCCAGCAGTTACTCTTCAAGCGGAGGTACCTACAATGAGCAGTTCTTC. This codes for CASSYSSSGGTYNEQFF.

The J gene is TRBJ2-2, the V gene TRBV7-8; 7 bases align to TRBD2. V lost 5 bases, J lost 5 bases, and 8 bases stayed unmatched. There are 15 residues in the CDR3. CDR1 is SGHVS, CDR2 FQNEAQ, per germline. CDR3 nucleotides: TGTGCCAGCAGCGCCGGACTAGTTTCTACCGGGGAGCTGTTTTTT. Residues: CASSAGLVSTGELFF.

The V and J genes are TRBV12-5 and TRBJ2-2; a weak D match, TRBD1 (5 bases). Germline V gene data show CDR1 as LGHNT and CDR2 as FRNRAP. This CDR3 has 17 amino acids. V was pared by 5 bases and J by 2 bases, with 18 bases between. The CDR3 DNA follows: TGTGCTAGTGGTCCCACCCTGACAGAGCTTAACACCGGGGAGCTGTTTTTT. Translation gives CASGPTLTELNTGELFF.

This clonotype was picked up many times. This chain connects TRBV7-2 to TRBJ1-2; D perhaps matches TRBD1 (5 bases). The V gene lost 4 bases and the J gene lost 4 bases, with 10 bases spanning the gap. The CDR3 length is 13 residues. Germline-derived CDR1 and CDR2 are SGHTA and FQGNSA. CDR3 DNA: TGTGCCAGCAGCTCCAGACAGCCCTATGGCTACACCTTC. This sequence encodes CASSSRQPYGYTF.

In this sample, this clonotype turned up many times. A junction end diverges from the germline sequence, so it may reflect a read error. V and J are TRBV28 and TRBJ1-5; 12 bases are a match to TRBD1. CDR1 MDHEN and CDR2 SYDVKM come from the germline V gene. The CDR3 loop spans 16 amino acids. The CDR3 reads CASSLFGTGGKQPQHF. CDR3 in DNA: TGTGCCAGCAGTTTATTCGGGACAGGGGGCAAGCAGCCCCAGCATTTT.

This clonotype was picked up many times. The CDR3 bases are TGTGCCAGCAGCACGAGAGAGCGCACAGATACGCAGTATTTT. Translated: CASSTRERTDTQYF. This chain links TRBV7-8 with TRBJ2-3, with unresolved D. Trimming took 5 bases from V and 1 from J, leaving 10 bases between them. The CDR3 length is 14 residues. Germline assignment: CDR1 SGHVS and CDR2 FQNEAQ.

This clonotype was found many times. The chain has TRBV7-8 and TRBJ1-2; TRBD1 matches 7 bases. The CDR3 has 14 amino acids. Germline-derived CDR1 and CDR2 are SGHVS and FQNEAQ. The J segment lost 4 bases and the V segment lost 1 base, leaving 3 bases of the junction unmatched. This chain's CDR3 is CASSLGRQGYGYTF. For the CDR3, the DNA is TGTGCCAGCAGCTTAGGGAGACAGGGCTATGGCTACACCTTC. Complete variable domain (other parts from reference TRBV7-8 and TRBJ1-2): GAGVSQSPRYKVAKRGQDVALRCDPISGHVSLFWYQQALGQGPEFLTYFQNEAQLDKSGLPSDRFFAERPEGSVSTLKIQRTQQEDSAVYLCASSLGRQGYGYTFGSGTRLTVV.

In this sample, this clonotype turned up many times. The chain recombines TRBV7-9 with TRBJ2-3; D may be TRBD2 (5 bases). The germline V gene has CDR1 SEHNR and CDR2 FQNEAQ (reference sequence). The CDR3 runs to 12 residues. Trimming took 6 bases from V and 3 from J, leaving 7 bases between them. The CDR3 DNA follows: TGTGCCAGCAGGGAGGTAACAGATACGCAGTATTTT. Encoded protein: CASREVTDTQYF.

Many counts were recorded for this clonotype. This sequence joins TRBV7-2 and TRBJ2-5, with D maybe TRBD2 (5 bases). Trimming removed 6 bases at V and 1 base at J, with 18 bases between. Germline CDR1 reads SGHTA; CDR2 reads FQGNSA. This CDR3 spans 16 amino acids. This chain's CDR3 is CASSLTNSGLQETQYF. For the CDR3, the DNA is TGTGCCAGCAGTCTCACGAACAGCGGCCTCCAAGAGACCCAGTACTTC. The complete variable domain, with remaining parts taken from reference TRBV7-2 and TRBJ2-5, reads GAGVSQSPSNKVTEKGKDVELRCDPISGHTALYWYRQSLGQGLEFLIYFQGNSAPDKSGLPSDRFSAERTGGSVSTLTIQRTQQEDSAVYLCASSLTNSGLQETQYFGPGTRLLVL.

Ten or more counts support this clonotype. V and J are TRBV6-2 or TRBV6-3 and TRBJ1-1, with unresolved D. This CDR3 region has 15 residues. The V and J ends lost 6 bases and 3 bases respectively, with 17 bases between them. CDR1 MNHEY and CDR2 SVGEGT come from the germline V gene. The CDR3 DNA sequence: TGTGCCAGCAGCTACCGACCCCTTCGGGACACTGAAGCTTTCTTT. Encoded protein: CASSYRPLRDTEAFF.